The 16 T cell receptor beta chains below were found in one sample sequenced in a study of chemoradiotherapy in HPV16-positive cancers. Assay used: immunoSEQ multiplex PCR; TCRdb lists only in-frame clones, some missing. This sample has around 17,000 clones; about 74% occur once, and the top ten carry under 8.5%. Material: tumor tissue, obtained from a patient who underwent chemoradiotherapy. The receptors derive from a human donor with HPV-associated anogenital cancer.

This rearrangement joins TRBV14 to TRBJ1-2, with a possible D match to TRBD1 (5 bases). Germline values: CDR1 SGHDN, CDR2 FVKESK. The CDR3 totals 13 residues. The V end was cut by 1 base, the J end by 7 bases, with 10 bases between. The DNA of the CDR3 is TGTGCCAGCAGCCAAGTCTCGGGGACTGGCTACACCTTC. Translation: CASSQVSGTGYTF.

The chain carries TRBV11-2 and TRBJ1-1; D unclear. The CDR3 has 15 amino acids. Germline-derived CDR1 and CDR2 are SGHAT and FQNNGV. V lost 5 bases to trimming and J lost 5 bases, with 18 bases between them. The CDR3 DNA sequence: TGTGCCAGCAGCGTCCAGCTTGTTATGGGGACTGAAGCTTTCTTT. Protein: CASSVQLVMGTEAFF.

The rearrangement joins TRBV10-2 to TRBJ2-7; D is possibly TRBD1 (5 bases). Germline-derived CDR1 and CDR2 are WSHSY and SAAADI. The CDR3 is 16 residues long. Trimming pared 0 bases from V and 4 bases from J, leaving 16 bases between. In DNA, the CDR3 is TGCGCCAGCAGTGAGTCCATAGGACACGAGGATTACGAGCAGTACTTC. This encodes CASSESIGHEDYEQYF.

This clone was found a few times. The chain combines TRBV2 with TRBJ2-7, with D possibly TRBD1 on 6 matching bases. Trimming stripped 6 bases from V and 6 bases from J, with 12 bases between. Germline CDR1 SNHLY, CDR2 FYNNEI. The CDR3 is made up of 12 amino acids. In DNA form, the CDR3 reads TGTGCCAGCAGGAGACAGGCGATCGAGCAGTACTTC. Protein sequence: CASRRQAIEQYF.

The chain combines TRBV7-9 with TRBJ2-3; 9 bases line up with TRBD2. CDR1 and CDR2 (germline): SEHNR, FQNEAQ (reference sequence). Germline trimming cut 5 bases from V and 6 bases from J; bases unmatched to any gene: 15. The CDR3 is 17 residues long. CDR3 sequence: CASSQDWRTSVGDTQYF. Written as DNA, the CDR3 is TGTGCCAGCAGCCAAGATTGGCGGACTAGCGTGGGGGATACGCAGTATTTT.

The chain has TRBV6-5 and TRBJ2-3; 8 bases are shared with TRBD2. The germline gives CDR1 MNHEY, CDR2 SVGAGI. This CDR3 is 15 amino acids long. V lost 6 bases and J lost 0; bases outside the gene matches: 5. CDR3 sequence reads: CASSLGGASTDTQYF. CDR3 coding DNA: TGTGCCAGCAGCCTCGGGGGGGCGAGCACAGATACGCAGTATTTT.

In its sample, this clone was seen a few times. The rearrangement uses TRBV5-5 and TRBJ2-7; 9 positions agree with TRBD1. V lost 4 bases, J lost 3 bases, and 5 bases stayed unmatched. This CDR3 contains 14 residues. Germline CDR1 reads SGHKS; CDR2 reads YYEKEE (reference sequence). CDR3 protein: CASSPWTGDYEQYF. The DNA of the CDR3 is TGTGCCAGCAGCCCATGGACAGGGGACTACGAGCAGTACTTC.

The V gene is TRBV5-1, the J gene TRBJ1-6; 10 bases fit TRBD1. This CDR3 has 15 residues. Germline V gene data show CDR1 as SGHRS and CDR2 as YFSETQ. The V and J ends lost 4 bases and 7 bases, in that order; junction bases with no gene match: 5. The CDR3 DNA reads TGCGCCAGCAGCCCCGGGACAGGGGTAAATTCACCCCTCCACTTT. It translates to CASSPGTGVNSPLHF.

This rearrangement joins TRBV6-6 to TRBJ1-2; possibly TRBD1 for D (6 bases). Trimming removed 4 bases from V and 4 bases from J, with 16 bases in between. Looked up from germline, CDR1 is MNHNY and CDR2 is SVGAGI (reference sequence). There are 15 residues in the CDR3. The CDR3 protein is CASSSNLDRIYGYTF. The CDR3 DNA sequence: TGTGCCAGCAGTTCCAACCTAGACAGGATCTATGGCTACACCTTC.

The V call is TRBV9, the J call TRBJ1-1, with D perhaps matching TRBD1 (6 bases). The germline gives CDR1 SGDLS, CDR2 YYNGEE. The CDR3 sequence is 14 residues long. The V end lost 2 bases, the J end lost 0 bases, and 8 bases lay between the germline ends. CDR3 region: CASSVDRMNTEAFF. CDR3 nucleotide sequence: TGTGCCAGCAGCGTTGACAGGATGAACACTGAAGCTTTCTTT. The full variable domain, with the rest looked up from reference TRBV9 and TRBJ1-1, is DSGVTQTPKHLITATGQRVTLRCSPRSGDLSVYWYQQSLDQGLQFLIQYYNGEERAKGNILERFSAQQFPDLHSELNLSSLELGDSALYFCASSVDRMNTEAFFGQGTRLTVV.

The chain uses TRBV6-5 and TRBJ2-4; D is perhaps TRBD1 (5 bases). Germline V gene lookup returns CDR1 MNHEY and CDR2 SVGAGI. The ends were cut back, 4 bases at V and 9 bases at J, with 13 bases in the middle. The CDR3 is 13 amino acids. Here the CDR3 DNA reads TGTGCCAGCAGTTTCGACAAGGGGTCCATTCAGTACTTC. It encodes CASSFDKGSIQYF.

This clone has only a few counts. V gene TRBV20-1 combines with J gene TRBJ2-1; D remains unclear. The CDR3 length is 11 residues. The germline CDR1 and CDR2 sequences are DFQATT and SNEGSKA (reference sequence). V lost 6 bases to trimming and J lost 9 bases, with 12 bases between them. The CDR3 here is CSALTRTEQFF. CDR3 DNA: TGCAGTGCCCTGACCCGGACTGAGCAGTTCTTC.

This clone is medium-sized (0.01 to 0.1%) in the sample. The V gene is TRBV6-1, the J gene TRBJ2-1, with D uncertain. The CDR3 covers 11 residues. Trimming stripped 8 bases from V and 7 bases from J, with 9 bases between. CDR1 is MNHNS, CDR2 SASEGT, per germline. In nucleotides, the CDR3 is TGTGCCAGCGGACGCGGAAATGAGCAGTTCTTC. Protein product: CASGRGNEQFF.

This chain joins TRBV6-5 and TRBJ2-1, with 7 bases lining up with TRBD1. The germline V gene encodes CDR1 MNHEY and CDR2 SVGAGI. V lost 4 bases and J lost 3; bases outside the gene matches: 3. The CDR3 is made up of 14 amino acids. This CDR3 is CASSWDSNYNEQFF. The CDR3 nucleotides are TGTGCCAGCAGTTGGGACAGCAACTACAATGAGCAGTTCTTC.

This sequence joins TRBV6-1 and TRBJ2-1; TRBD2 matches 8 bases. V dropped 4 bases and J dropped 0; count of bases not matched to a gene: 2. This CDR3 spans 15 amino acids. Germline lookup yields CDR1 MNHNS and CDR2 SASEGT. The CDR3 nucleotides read TGTGCCAGCAGTGTTAGCGGGGACTCCTACAATGAGCAGTTCTTC. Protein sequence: CASSVSGDSYNEQFF.

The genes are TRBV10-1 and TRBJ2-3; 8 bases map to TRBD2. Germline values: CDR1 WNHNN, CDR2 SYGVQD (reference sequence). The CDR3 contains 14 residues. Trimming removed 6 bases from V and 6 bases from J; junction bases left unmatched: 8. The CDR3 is CASSFGLAEDTQYF. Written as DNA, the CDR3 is TGCGCCAGCAGCTTCGGACTAGCTGAGGATACGCAGTATTTT.